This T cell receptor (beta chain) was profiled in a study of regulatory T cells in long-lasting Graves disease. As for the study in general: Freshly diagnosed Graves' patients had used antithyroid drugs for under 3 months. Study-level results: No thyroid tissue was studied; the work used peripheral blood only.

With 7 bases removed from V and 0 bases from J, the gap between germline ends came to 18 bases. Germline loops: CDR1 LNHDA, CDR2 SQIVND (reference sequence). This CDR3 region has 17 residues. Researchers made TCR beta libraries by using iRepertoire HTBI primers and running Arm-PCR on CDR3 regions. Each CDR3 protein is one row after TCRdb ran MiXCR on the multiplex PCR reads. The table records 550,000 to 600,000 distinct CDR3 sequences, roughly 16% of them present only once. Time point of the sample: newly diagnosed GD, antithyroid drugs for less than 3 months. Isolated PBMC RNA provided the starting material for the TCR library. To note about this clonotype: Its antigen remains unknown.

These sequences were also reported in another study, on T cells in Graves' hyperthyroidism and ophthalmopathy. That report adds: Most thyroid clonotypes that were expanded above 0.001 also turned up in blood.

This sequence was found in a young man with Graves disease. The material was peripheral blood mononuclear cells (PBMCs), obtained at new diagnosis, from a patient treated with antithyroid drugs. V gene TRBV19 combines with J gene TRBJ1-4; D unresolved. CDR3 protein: CASTPSEGTPTNEKLFF. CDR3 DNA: TGTGCCAGTACCCCCTCGGAGGGCACCCCAACTAATGAAAAACTGTTTTTT.